The source of this T cell receptor (beta chain) is a study of blood T cells in healthy people across ages. The CDR3 runs to 14 residues. V was trimmed by 4 bases and J by 7 bases, leaving 14 bases between them. In germline, CDR1 is LGHDT, CDR2 YNNKEL (reference sequence). A J-beta primer mix and a sample-barcoded 5' primer were used in a second PCR of about 7 to 12 cycles. TCRdb itself ran the 5' RACE reads through MiXCR, one entry per CDR3 protein. The repertoire has roughly 680,000 distinct CDR3 sequences, over 40% of them found once; the top ten carry about 13%. This clonotype has more than one count but fewer than ten. Antigen: not known. Study conclusions and caveats: Per million T cells, the diversity of TCR beta decreased roughly linearly as age advanced. Leaving the PBMCs unsorted stopped any conclusive comparison of naive versus antigen-experienced cells. Higher diversity, along with more naive CD4+ cells, distinguished long-lived donors from aged donors.

The receptor was derived from a woman older than 75 in good health. This chain connects TRBV3-1 to TRBJ1-5, with D hard to call. Sample: blood. The CDR3 is CASSPLNGLQPQHF. The CDR3 DNA reads as TGTGCCAGCAGCCCCCTTAACGGCCTACAGCCCCAGCATTTT.